This record looks at one T cell receptor (beta chain) sequence and its context. Its antigen is still unknown. CDR3 length equals 15 residues. Germline V gene lookup returns CDR1 SGHTA and CDR2 FQGNSA. V gave up 1 base and J gave up 6 bases; unmatched junction bases: 7. Sequencing was performed with immunoSEQ multiplex PCR; in TCRdb, only in-frame clones are kept and a portion is missing. The sample lists over a million clones, around 97% occurring once. These data belong to a study of shared clonotypes between healthy human individuals. Study at large: CD4 naive and memory got three plates each, CD8 naive two, CD8 memory one.

Study results and limitations: It was the non-shared clonotypes that had lower generation probabilities than clonotypes shared by all four donors.

This rearrangement joins TRBV7-2 to TRBJ2-7; 9 bases are a match to TRBD1. Sequencing was performed on naive CD4+ T cells sorted from blood. As for subset: CD45RA+ positively selected. The sequence came from a man younger than 45 in good health. This CDR3 reads CASSLEGTGSAEQYF. The CDR3 DNA reads as TGTGCCAGCAGCTTAGAAGGGACAGGGTCCGCCGAGCAGTACTTC.